The rows below give T cell receptor beta chains drawn from one sample of a study of CXCR3-negative and CXCR3-positive naive CD8 T cells. For each CDR3 protein, TCRdb gives one entry from its re-call of the 5' RACE reads, without DNA. This table lists 100,000 to 150,000 distinct CDR3 sequences. The sample comprised naive CXCR3- CD8+ T cells from blood. The receptors were gathered from a human donor in good health. Some clones in this sample may be carry-over from other donors' samples. Each CDR3 is given with its conserved first and last residue.

>TRBJ2-1|TRBV29-1|15
CSVEVLGLAFNEQFF
>TRBJ2-1|TRBV28|17
CASSSRSRDLIYNEQFF
>TRBJ2-3|TRBV28|15
CASRRQGWSTDTQYF
>TRBJ2-1|TRBV7-2|13
CASSLQGYNEQFF
>TRBJ2-5|TRBV15|15
CATSRDACVQETQYF
>TRBJ2-2|TRBV29-1|15
CSVVGPGLAGGELFF
>TRBJ1-1|TRBV21-1|14
CASSKGSGYTEAFF
>TRBJ2-3|TRBV7-2|17
CASSLPAGTGDLDTQYF
>TRBJ2-1|TRBV28|17
CASSHKTPRSSRNEQFF
>TRBJ2-7|TRBV7-2|15
CASSQPGTYPKEQYF
>TRBJ2-2|TRBV29-1|14
CSVSFGWSPGELFF
>TRBJ2-5|TRBV7-9|14
CASSWGQAEETQYF
>TRBJ2-7|TRBV24-1|14
CATSDLGRPYEQYF
>TRBJ1-2|TRBV7-9|13
CAGSFDDTYGYTF
>TRBJ2-7|TRBV13|15
CASSPRTSGGYEQYF
>TRBJ2-1|TRBV28|13
CASSLFRYNEQFF
>TRBJ1-2|TRBV15|14
CATSRRQYPYGYTF
>TRBJ2-7|TRBV28|14
CASSLGRSIYEQYF
>TRBJ1-5|TRBV19|14
CASSTATGAGPQHF
>TRBJ2-7|TRBV6-2/TRBV6-3|14
CASSYASLAYEQYF
>TRBJ1-1|TRBV19|14
CASSPPGQNTEAFF
>TRBJ2-2|TRBV18|17
CASSPFLTSPRAGELFF
>TRBJ2-5|TRBV29-1|13
CSVITGGRETQYF
>TRBJ2-3|TRBV7-6|16
CASSYETSGVADTQYF
>TRBJ1-1|TRBV30|15
CAWSDDRGYNTEAFF